The T cell receptor (beta chain) described here comes from a study of vaccination and CD4 T cells after COVID-19. As for treatment: roughly 10-day PBMC culture with coronavirus spike peptide pools or control peptides (ViraFEST assay). Cultured CD4+ T-cell DNA underwent Oncomine TCR Beta short-read sequencing. TCRdb re-called the PCR reads with MiXCR, one entry per CDR3 protein. Counted here are approximately 13,000 distinct CDR3 sequences, 50% to 65% occurring once; the ten biggest clones make up roughly a tenth. The CDR3 totals 17 residues. Turning to this clonotype: What it recognizes is unknown.

Sample: CD4+ T cells from blood, cultured in vitro. The sequence was collected from a human donor who had recovered from COVID-19. The chain is built from TRBV21-1 and TRBJ2-2; whether TRBD1, the table's D call, matches the DNA was not checked. TRBV21-1 is described as a pseudogene. The CDR3 loop reads CASSKGGRSSNTGELFF. CDR3 DNA sequence: TGTGCCAGCAGCAAAGGGGGACGGTCCTCGAACACCGGGGAGCTGTTTTTT.